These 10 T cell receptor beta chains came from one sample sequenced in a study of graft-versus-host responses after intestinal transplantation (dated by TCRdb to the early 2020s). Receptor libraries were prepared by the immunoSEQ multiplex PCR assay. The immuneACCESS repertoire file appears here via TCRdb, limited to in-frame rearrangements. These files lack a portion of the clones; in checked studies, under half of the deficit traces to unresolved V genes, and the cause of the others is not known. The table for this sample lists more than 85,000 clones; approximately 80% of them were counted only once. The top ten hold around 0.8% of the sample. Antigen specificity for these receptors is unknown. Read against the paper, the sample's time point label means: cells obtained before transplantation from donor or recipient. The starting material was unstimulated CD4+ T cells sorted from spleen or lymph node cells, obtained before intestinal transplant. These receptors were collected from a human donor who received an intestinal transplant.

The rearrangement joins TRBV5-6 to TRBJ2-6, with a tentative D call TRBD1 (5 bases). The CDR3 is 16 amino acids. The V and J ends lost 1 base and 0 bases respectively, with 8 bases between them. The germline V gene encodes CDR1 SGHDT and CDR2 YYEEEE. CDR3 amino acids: CASSLQGPSGANVLTF. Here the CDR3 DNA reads TGTGCCAGCAGCTTGCAGGGCCCCTCTGGGGCCAACGTCCTGACTTTC.

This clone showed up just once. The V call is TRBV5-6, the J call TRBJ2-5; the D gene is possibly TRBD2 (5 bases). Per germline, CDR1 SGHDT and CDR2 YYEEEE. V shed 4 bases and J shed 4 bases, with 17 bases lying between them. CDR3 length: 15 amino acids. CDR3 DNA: TGTGCCAGCAGCCCCCCAGGCGGGCGAGGAGAGACCCAGTACTTC. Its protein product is CASSPPGGRGETQYF.

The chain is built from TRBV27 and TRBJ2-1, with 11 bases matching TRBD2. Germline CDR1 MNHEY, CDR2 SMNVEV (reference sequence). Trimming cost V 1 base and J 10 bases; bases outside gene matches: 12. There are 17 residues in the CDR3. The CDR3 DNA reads TGTGCCAGCAGTTTATTGGCTGGAGTAGCGGGAGGGGAGGAGCAGTTCTTC. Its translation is CASSLLAGVAGGEEQFF.

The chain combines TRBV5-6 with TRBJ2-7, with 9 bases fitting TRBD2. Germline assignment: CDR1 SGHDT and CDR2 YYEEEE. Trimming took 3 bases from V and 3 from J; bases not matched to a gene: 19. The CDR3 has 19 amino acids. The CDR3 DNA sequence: TGTGCCAGCAGCTCGACCAGGACTAGCGCTAGGGGTTTTGACTACGAGCAGTACTTC. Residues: CASSSTRTSARGFDYEQYF.

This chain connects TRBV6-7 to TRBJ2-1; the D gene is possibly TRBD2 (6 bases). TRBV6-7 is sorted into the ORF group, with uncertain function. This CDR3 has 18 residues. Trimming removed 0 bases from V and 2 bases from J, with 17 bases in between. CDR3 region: CASSYSKRTSPAYNEQFF. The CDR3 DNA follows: TGTGCCAGCAGTTACTCGAAACGTACTAGCCCGGCCTACAATGAGCAGTTCTTC.

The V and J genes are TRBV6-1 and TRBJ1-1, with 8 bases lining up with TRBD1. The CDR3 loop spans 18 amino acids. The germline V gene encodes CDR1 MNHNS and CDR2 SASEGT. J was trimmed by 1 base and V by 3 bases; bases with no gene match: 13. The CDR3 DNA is TGTGCCAGCAGTGAGAATACGGGACAGGCGGGATGGAACACTGAAGCTTTCTTT. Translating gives CASSENTGQAGWNTEAFF.

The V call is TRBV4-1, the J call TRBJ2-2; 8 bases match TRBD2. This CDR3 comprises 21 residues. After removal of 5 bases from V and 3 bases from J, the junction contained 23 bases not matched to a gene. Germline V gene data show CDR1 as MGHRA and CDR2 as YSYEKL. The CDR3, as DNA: TGCGCCAGCAGCACCCGTACCGGGACTAGGGGTATTAAGTTCTACACCGGGGAGCTGTTTTTT. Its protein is CASSTRTGTRGIKFYTGELFF.

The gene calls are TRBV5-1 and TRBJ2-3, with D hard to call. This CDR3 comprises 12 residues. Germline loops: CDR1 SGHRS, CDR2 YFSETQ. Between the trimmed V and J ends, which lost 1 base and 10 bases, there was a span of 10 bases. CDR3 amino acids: CASSLIGSSQYF. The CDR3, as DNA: TGCGCCAGCAGCTTGATCGGTAGCTCGCAGTATTTT. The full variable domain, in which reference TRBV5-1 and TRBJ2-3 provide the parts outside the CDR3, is KAGVTQTPRYLIKTRGQQVTLSCSPISGHRSVSWYQQTPGQGLQFLFEYFSETQRNKGNFPGRFSGRQFSNSRSEMNVSTLELGDSALYLCASSLIGSSQYFGPGTRLTVL.

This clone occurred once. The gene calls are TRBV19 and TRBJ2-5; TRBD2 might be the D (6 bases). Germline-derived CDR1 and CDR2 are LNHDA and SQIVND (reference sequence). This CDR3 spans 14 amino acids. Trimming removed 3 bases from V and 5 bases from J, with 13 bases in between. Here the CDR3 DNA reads TGTGCCAGTAGTATCCGCCTTGCGGGGGAGACCCAGTACTTC. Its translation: CASSIRLAGETQYF.

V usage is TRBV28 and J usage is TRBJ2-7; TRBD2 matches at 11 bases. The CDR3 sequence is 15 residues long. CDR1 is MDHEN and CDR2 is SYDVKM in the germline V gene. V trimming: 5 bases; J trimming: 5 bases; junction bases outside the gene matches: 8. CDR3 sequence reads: CASSTTSGSADEQYF. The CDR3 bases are TGTGCCAGCAGTACAACTAGCGGGAGTGCTGACGAGCAGTACTTC.